This TCR beta chain was retrieved from a study of cytomegalovirus exposure and HLA in healthy donors. Study outcomes and limitations: Reports described diagnosis of cytomegalovirus status by the classifier as highly specific and sensitive.

Here immunoSEQ multiplex PCR was the method, and the copy in TCRdb shows in-frame clones only, minus some. The table has hundreds of thousands of clones, 80% to 90% seen once. With respect to this clone: The antigen is unknown.

The receptor comes from a woman aged 18-29 years in good health and CMV-seronegative. Material for sequencing was PBMCs.

The CDR3 loop reads CASSERGPYEQYF. CDR3 nucleotide sequence: TGCGCCAGCAGTGAACGGGGTCCCTACGAGCAGTACTTC. The V gene is TRBV5-1, the J gene TRBJ2-7; D possibly corresponds to TRBD2 (5 bases). The CDR3 loop spans 13 amino acids. Trimming took 5 bases from V and 2 from J, leaving 11 bases between them. CDR1 and CDR2 from the germline V gene are SGHRS and YFSETQ. The full variable domain, with the rest looked up from reference TRBV5-1 and TRBJ2-7, is KAGVTQTPRYLIKTRGQQVTLSCSPISGHRSVSWYQQTPGQGLQFLFEYFSETQRNKGNFPGRFSGRQFSNSRSEMNVSTLELGDSALYLCASSERGPYEQYFGPGTRLTVT.